This note documents a single T cell receptor (beta chain) sequence. Its antigen remains unidentified. This sample was taken from a study of a mutant IDH1 vaccine in newly diagnosed glioma. About the research overall: Week 47 marked visit V13, whereas week 35 marked visit V12.

The time point was: week 35, safety follow-up. One vaccine dose held 300 ug of mutant IDH1 20-mer peptide and came with topical imiquimod. Sequencing was performed with immunoSEQ multiplex PCR; in TCRdb, only in-frame clones are kept and a portion is missing. The sample includes tens of thousands of clones, about 76% seen only once; the top ten take approximately 4.7%. The germline V gene encodes CDR1 MNHNY and CDR2 SVGAGI (reference sequence). J gave up 2 bases and V 4 bases, and 6 bases lay outside the gene matches. The CDR3 contains 16 residues. This sequence was found in a woman between 40 and 55 years old with glioma. Some clones in this sample may be carry-over from other donors' samples. The material sequenced was PBMCs, taken from a glioma patient whose treatment included an IDH1 peptide vaccine. The chain is built from TRBV6-6 and TRBJ2-2; the match to TRBD1 covers 8 bases. As DNA, the CDR3 is TGTGCCAGCAGTTTCCTACAGGGGGTAAACACCGGGGAGCTGTTTTTT. Translating gives CASSFLQGVNTGELFF.